Shown below are 30 T cell receptor beta chains from a single sample sequenced in a study of OX40 agonist ivuxolimab in advanced cancers. TCRdb's table, derived via immunoSEQ multiplex PCR, lists solely in-frame clones and lacks some. This sample carries some 80,000 clones, 89% of them seen once, and the ten largest clones take more than 0.3%. Sample: CD4+ or CD8+ T cells sorted from blood, taken in a trial of the OX40 agonist ivuxolimab. The receptors were sampled from an adult with an advanced solid tumor such as melanoma, head and neck, liver or kidney cancer.

This clone appeared once. The chain recombines TRBV25-1 with TRBJ2-2; D perhaps matches TRBD1 (6 bases). The CDR3 sequence is 16 residues long. From germline, CDR1 is MGHDK and CDR2 SYGVNS. Trimming pared 4 bases from V and 4 bases from J, leaving 16 bases between. CDR3 residues: CASSVLGTISTGELFF. The CDR3 DNA follows: TGTGCCAGCAGTGTACTCGGGACAATCAGCACCGGGGAGCTGTTTTTT.

V is TRBV10-3 and J is TRBJ1-5, with D hard to call. CDR1 and CDR2 from the germline V gene are ENHRY and SYGVKD. The CDR3 contains 13 residues. Trimming took off 8 bases at V and 3 bases at J, with 11 bases between the two ends. DNA for the CDR3: TGTGCCATCGGGAGGGAGTACAATCAGCCCCAGCATTTT. This encodes CAIGREYNQPQHF.

CDR3 nucleotide sequence: TGTGCAAGTCGCAGCGAGCCAGCGGGCAACAATGAGCAGTTCTTC. This gives the protein CASRSEPAGNNEQFF. V and J are TRBV12-2 and TRBJ2-1; TRBD2 is the table's D call, not checked against the DNA. TRBV12-2 is marked as a pseudogene. The CDR3 contains 15 residues.

The rearrangement joins TRBV2 to TRBJ2-1; TRBD1 matches 7 bases. Germline values: CDR1 SNHLY, CDR2 FYNNEI. The V and J ends lost 4 bases and 9 bases, in that order; junction bases with no gene match: 9. There are 14 residues in the CDR3. The CDR3 spells CASSVKDRAVEQFF. In DNA form, the CDR3 reads TGTGCCAGCAGTGTAAAAGACAGGGCGGTTGAGCAGTTCTTC.

The V and J genes are TRBV11-3 and TRBJ1-4; tentative D call: TRBD1 (6 bases). CDR1 is SGHNT, CDR2 YENEEA, per germline. V was cut by 0 bases and J by 4 bases, with 15 bases left in between. This CDR3 comprises 17 residues. Written as DNA, the CDR3 is TGTGCCAGCAGCTTAGACGGGACACGGATTCGTAATGAAAAACTGTTTTTT. This translates into CASSLDGTRIRNEKLFF.

This chain links TRBV6-5 with TRBJ1-2; 8 positions match TRBD1. Trimming took 5 bases from V and 7 from J; bases not matched to a gene: 12. Germline V gives CDR1 MNHEY, CDR2 SVGAGI. The CDR3 consists of 15 residues. The CDR3 coding sequence is TGTGCCAGCAGTCCAACCGGGACAGGAGGCGGTGGCTACACCTTC. This encodes CASSPTGTGGGGYTF.

This clone is a singleton in its sample. The chain carries TRBV21-1 and TRBJ2-2; the DNA was not compared with TRBD1, the D call given in the table. TRBV21-1 is an annotated pseudogene. The CDR3 runs 19 residues. The CDR3 loop reads CASSKERARKDRAPGELFF. The CDR3 coding sequence is TGTGCCAGCAGCAAAGAACGGGCCCGAAAAGACAGAGCCCCCGGGGAGCTGTTTTTT.

The V gene is TRBV4-1, the J gene TRBJ2-3; 8 bases agree with TRBD2. Germline-derived CDR1 and CDR2 are MGHRA and YSYEKL. CDR3 length: 19 residues. V lost 1 base to trimming and J lost 1 base; unmatched junction nucleotides: 13. The CDR3 bases are TGCGCCAGCAGCCAAGGCCAACCTTCTAGGCGGGAGGGCACAGATACGCAGTATTTT. Its translation is CASSQGQPSRREGTDTQYF.

The rearrangement links TRBV9 to TRBJ2-1, with D possibly being TRBD2 (6 bases). With 0 bases removed from V and 7 bases from J, the gap between germline ends came to 11 bases. The CDR3 contains 14 residues. The germline gives CDR1 SGDLS, CDR2 YYNGEE. CDR3 in DNA: TGTGCCAGCAGCGTAGCAATAGCGGCGAATGAGCAGTTCTTC. It yields the protein CASSVAIAANEQFF.

This chain links TRBV19 with TRBJ2-5; 9 nucleotides line up with TRBD2. Germline CDR1 LNHDA, CDR2 SQIVND (reference sequence). The trim removed 5 bases at V and 4 bases at J, leaving 8 bases unmatched. The CDR3 runs 15 residues. The DNA of the CDR3 is TGTGCCAGTAGTCTCCATAGCGGGAGATCAGAGACCCAGTACTTC. It yields the protein CASSLHSGRSETQYF.

This chain joins TRBV7-6 and TRBJ1-3; weak D call: TRBD1 (6 bases). Trimming stripped 1 base from V and 1 base from J, with 17 bases between. This CDR3 is 18 amino acids long. The germline V gene encodes CDR1 SGHVS and CDR2 FNYEAQ. CDR3 bases: TGTGCCAGCAGCTTAGGTGGGGGCACTCAAGGTTCTGGAAACACCATATATTTT. Residues: CASSLGGGTQGSGNTIYF.

This chain joins TRBV14 and TRBJ1-1; the match to TRBD1 covers 8 bases. Germline V gene lookup returns CDR1 SGHDN and CDR2 FVKESK. The CDR3 is made up of 15 amino acids. V shed 1 base and J 6 bases; nucleotides not matched to a gene: 7. The CDR3 here is CASSQAAGQAAEAFF. The DNA for the CDR3 is TGTGCCAGCAGCCAAGCAGCGGGACAGGCAGCTGAAGCTTTCTTT.

This chain uses TRBV10-1 with TRBJ2-2; TRBD1 matches at 9 bases. The CDR3 loop spans 16 amino acids. The V and J ends lost 6 bases and 4 bases, in that order; junction bases with no gene match: 9. In germline, CDR1 is WNHNN, CDR2 SYGVQD (reference sequence). The CDR3 loop is CASSGPGQGLTGELFF. The CDR3 DNA sequence: TGCGCCAGCAGCGGACCGGGACAGGGTCTCACCGGGGAGCTGTTTTTT.

The chain carries TRBV28 and TRBJ2-2; unclear D gene. The CDR3 loop spans 12 amino acids. The V end lost 7 bases, the J end lost 8 bases, and 11 bases lay between the germline ends. Germline V lookup: CDR1 MDHEN, CDR2 SYDVKM. CDR3 in amino acids: CASNRGWGELFF. The CDR3 DNA follows: TGTGCCAGCAATCGAGGATGGGGGGAGCTGTTTTTT.

Worth noting for this clone: The sample holds other DNA sequences that translate to the same CDR3. The V and J genes are TRBV6-1 and TRBJ2-1, with 15 bases fitting TRBD2. After removal of 4 bases from V and 8 bases from J, the junction contained 18 bases not matched to a gene. The germline gives CDR1 MNHNS, CDR2 SASEGT. CDR3 length equals 20 residues. In nucleotides, the CDR3 is TGTGCCAGCAGTGCCCCACCGGGACTAGCGGGGGGCCGGGCCACGGATGAGCAGTTCTTC. The encoded protein is CASSAPPGLAGGRATDEQFF.

CDR3 in amino acids: CASNPSTDTQYF. In DNA, the CDR3 is TGTGCCAGCAATCCTAGCACAGATACGCAGTATTTT. This chain connects TRBV6-1 to TRBJ2-3, with D uncertain. The length of the CDR3 is 12 residues. Germline V gives CDR1 MNHNS, CDR2 SASEGT. V lost 7 bases to trimming and J lost 0 bases, with 5 bases between them.

The chain has TRBV10-3 and TRBJ1-5; D not resolved. The CDR3 is made up of 13 amino acids. Looked up from germline, CDR1 is ENHRY and CDR2 is SYGVKD. V lost 0 bases and J lost 6, with 6 bases in between. The CDR3 region has the DNA TGTGCCATCAGTGAGTCGGGCAGTCAGCCCCAGCATTTT. It encodes CAISESGSQPQHF.

The V and J genes are TRBV6-6 and TRBJ2-7; possibly TRBD1 or TRBD2 for D (5 bases each). Germline assignment: CDR1 MNHNY and CDR2 SVGAGI (reference sequence). The CDR3 totals 11 residues. With 6 bases removed from V and 3 bases from J, the gap between germline ends came to 6 bases. The CDR3: CASRGDYEQYF. The CDR3 region has the DNA TGTGCCAGCAGGGGGGACTACGAGCAGTACTTC.

This clone showed up just a few times. The rearrangement links TRBV6-5 to TRBJ1-5; 12 nucleotides agree with TRBD1. Germline CDR1 is MNHEY and CDR2 is SVGAGI. V lost 8 bases, J lost 5 bases, and 7 bases stayed unmatched. The CDR3 covers 15 residues. CDR3 in amino acids: CASGGGTGGDQPQHF. The CDR3 coding sequence is TGTGCCAGCGGGGGTGGGACAGGGGGCGATCAGCCCCAGCATTTT.

The chain couples TRBV18 to TRBJ2-3; D may match TRBD1 or TRBD2 (5 bases each). Trimming shortened V by 5 bases and J by 3 bases, and 9 bases separated the two germline ends. The CDR3 contains 13 residues. Germline values: CDR1 KGHSH, CDR2 LQKENI. The CDR3 DNA is TGTGCCAGCTCAGCCGGGGCGACAGATACGCAGTATTTT. This encodes CASSAGATDTQYF.

The chain couples TRBV27 to TRBJ2-7, with D perhaps assigned TRBD1 or TRBD2 (5 bases each). The germline V gene has CDR1 MNHEY and CDR2 SMNVEV (reference sequence). The CDR3 runs 15 residues. V lost 6 bases and J 6 bases, leaving 21 bases between the germline ends. The CDR3 here is CASSRTPGPSGEQYF. The CDR3 DNA sequence: TGTGCCAGCAGCAGAACGCCGGGACCCAGCGGCGAGCAGTACTTC.

The rearrangement joins TRBV18 to TRBJ2-3; no clear D gene. Germline assignment: CDR1 KGHSH and CDR2 LQKENI. V was shortened by 3 bases and J by 2 bases, with 3 bases between the two germline ends. The CDR3 extends over 12 amino acids. CDR3 sequence reads: CASSPDTDTQYF. CDR3 nucleotide sequence: TGTGCCAGCTCACCCGACACAGATACGCAGTATTTT.

The rearrangement joins TRBV4-3 to TRBJ2-5; 7 nucleotides line up with TRBD1. CDR1 and CDR2 from the germline V gene are LGHNA and YSLEER. Trimming took 4 bases from V and 5 from J; bases not matched to a gene: 4. This CDR3 is built from 13 residues. CDR3 DNA: TGCGCCAGCAGCCCGACAGGGTGGGAGACCCAGTACTTC. This gives the protein CASSPTGWETQYF.

The sample holds a few counts of this clone. V is TRBV19 and J is TRBJ1-1; D remains unclear. CDR1 LNHDA and CDR2 SQIVND come from the germline V gene (reference sequence). The germline V and J ends were trimmed by 9 bases and 1 base, with 18 bases remaining between them. This CDR3 region has 15 residues. This CDR3 is CASHASTTENTEAFF. CDR3 DNA: TGTGCCAGCCACGCCAGCACGACGGAGAACACTGAAGCTTTCTTT. The full variable domain, rest sourced from reference TRBV19 and TRBJ1-1, is DGGITQSPKYLFRKEGQNVTLSCEQNLNHDAMYWYRQDPGQGLRLIYYSQIVNDFQKGDIAEGYSVSREKKESFPLTVTSAQKNPTAFYLCASHASTTENTEAFFGQGTRLTVV.

The chain couples TRBV27 to TRBJ2-7; 8 bases match TRBD2. V lost 6 bases to trimming and J lost 5 bases; unmatched junction nucleotides: 15. The CDR3 consists of 16 residues. The V gene's germline CDR1 is MNHEY and CDR2 SMNVEV (reference sequence). CDR3 residues: CASSLYLGTSIHEQYF. The CDR3 DNA sequence: TGTGCCAGCAGCCTATACCTCGGGACTAGTATCCACGAGCAGTACTTC.

The chain carries TRBV19 and TRBJ2-6; 8 positions match TRBD1. This CDR3 is 17 amino acids long. Germline values: CDR1 LNHDA, CDR2 SQIVND (reference sequence). The V segment lost 8 bases and the J segment 0 bases; nucleotides outside the gene matches: 9. The CDR3, as DNA: TGTGCCAGTGGGAACAGGGGGGACCTCTCTGGGGCCAACGTCCTGACTTTC. Its translation: CASGNRGDLSGANVLTF.

The CDR3 coding sequence is TGTGCCAGCAGTTATTGGGCAGGGGGCACGGTCGAGCAGTACTTC. Protein product: CASSYWAGGTVEQYF. V is TRBV6-5 and J is TRBJ2-7; 8 bases match TRBD1. The CDR3 covers 15 residues. V dropped 3 bases and J dropped 6; count of bases not matched to a gene: 10. Germline V gene lookup returns CDR1 MNHEY and CDR2 SVGAGI.

This chain's CDR3 is CASSLGTGGNQPQHF. As DNA, the CDR3 is TGTGCCAGCAGTTTGGGGACAGGGGGGAATCAGCCCCAGCATTTT. J is TRBJ1-5 and V is TRBV6-6, with TRBD1 identical over 11 bases. Germline loops: CDR1 MNHNY, CDR2 SVGAGI (reference sequence). The length of the CDR3 is 15 residues. The V and J ends lost 4 bases and 4 bases, in that order; junction bases with no gene match: 3.

The chain has TRBV5-5 and TRBJ2-1; D is unresolved. Germline values: CDR1 SGHKS, CDR2 YYEKEE (reference sequence). V lost 4 bases and J lost 1, with 9 bases in between. The CDR3 has 14 residues. CDR3: CASSPSSSYNEQFF. CDR3 coding DNA: TGTGCCAGCAGCCCCTCATCTTCCTACAATGAGCAGTTCTTC. The complete variable domain, with remaining parts taken from reference TRBV5-5 and TRBJ2-1, reads DAGVTQSPTHLIKTRGQQVTLRCSPISGHKSVSWYQQVLGQGPQFIFQYYEKEERGRGNFPDRFSARQFPNYSSELNVNALLLGDSALYLCASSPSSSYNEQFFGPGTRLTVL.

CDR3 amino acids: CASSLYLEGNTEAFF. The CDR3 DNA reads as TGTGCCAGCAGTTTATATCTTGAAGGGAACACTGAAGCTTTCTTT. This chain joins TRBV27 and TRBJ1-1; no clear D gene. Between the trimmed V and J ends, which lost 1 base and 1 base, there was a span of 10 bases. Looked up from germline, CDR1 is MNHEY and CDR2 is SMNVEV (reference sequence). The CDR3 spans 15 residues.